The sequence of this TCR beta chain was determined in a study of blood T cell repertoires in COVID-19. Per germline, CDR1 ENHRY and CDR2 SYGVKD. This CDR3 has 15 amino acids. Trimming shortened V by 6 bases and J by 6 bases, and 17 bases separated the two germline ends. TCRdb's copy holds only in-frame clones and misses some; the assay was immunoSEQ multiplex PCR. The table shows fewer than 40,000 clones, with roughly 88% occurring only once. This clone came up a few times. The chain carries TRBV10-3 and TRBJ2-2; possibly TRBD2 for D (5 bases). The source of this sequence is a woman between 65 and 79 years old with active COVID-19. Sequencing input: peripheral blood. Here the CDR3 DNA reads TGTGCCATCAGGGATACCTACCAGAGGGCCGGGGAGCTGTTTTTT. Translated, it gives CAIRDTYQRAGELFF.